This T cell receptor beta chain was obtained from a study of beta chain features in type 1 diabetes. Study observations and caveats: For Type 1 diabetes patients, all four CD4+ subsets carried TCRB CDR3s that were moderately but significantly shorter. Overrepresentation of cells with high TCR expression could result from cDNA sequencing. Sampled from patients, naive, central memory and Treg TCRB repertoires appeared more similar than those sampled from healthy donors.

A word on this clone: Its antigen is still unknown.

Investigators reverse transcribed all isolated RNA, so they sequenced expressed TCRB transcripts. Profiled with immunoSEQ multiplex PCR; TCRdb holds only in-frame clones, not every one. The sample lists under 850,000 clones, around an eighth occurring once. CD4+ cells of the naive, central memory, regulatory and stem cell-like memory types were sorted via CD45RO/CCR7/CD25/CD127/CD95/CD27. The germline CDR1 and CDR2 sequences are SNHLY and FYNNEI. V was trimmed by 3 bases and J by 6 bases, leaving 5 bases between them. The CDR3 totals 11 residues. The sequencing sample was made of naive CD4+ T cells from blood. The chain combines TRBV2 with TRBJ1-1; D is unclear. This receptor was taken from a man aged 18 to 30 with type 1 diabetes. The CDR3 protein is CASSDVAEAFF. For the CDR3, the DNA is TGTGCCAGCAGTGACGTTGCTGAAGCTTTCTTT.